This T cell receptor beta chain was obtained from a study of Tregs in tolerant kidney transplant recipients. Regulatory T cells were sorted from thawed PBMCs rested overnight at 37°C with about 210 IU/ml IL-2. Points from the study as a whole: No direct test of biological reproducibility was done here.

The table lists this clone with a count of one. Its antigen remains unidentified. CDR3 length: 14 residues. J lost 8 bases, V lost 5 bases, and 9 bases had no gene match. CDR1 and CDR2 (germline): SEHNR, FQNEAQ (reference sequence). Produced via immunoSEQ multiplex PCR; TCRdb's table is partial and in-frame only. The sample has tens of thousands of clones, 95% to 98% seen once. Material: Tregs from blood, obtained before the transplant. The sequence was collected from a human donor who received a combined kidney and bone marrow transplant. The rearrangement uses TRBV7-9 and TRBJ1-2, with 9 bases lining up with TRBD1. The CDR3 region is CASSPYRGRWGYTF. CDR3 nucleotides: TGTGCCAGCAGCCCTTACAGGGGGCGCTGGGGCTACACCTTC.